The 13 T cell receptor beta chains below all came from one sample that was sequenced in a study of blood T cell repertoires in COVID-19. The assay was immunoSEQ multiplex PCR, and TCRdb's table has in-frame clones only and misses some. The repertoire holds about 140,000 clones, roughly 85% seen once, with around 5% in the top ten. Sequencing input: peripheral blood. Receptor source: a human donor in a cohort sampled during active COVID-19.

This clone was observed once. CDR3 nucleotide sequence: TGTGCCATCAGTGAGCTGGGGGCCCTTAACTATGGCTACACCTTC. Amino acids: CAISELGALNYGYTF. The chain couples TRBV10-3 to TRBJ1-2; possibly TRBD1 for D (6 bases). Germline loops: CDR1 ENHRY, CDR2 SYGVKD. The CDR3 runs to 15 residues. V was shortened by 2 bases and J by 1 base, with 11 bases between the two germline ends.

The chain carries TRBV11-2 and TRBJ2-7; 12 nucleotides align to TRBD2. Trimming cost V 6 bases and J 2 bases; bases outside gene matches: 5. CDR1 and CDR2 (germline): SGHAT, FQNNGV. The CDR3 has 15 residues. The DNA for the CDR3 is TGTGCCAGCAGGACAACTAGCGGGAGGACCTACGAGCAGTACTTC. It yields the protein CASRTTSGRTYEQYF.

The chain uses TRBV20-1 and TRBJ2-7, with D tentatively TRBD1 (6 bases). The V end was cut by 3 bases, the J end by 2 bases, with 11 bases between. The CDR3 loop spans 13 amino acids. CDR1 DFQATT and CDR2 SNEGSKA come from the germline V gene (reference sequence). The CDR3 nucleotides are TGCAGTGCTAGTTGGGGGCAGGCCTACGAGCAGTACTTC. It encodes CSASWGQAYEQYF.

V usage is TRBV28 and J usage is TRBJ1-6, with TRBD1 as a possible D gene (5 bases). CDR1 MDHEN and CDR2 SYDVKM come from the germline V gene. Between the trimmed V and J ends, which lost 5 bases and 4 bases, there was a span of 12 bases. This CDR3 is 15 amino acids long. CDR3 nucleotide sequence: TGTGCCAGCAGTCCCGGACACCAATATAATTCACCCCTCCACTTT. Amino acids: CASSPGHQYNSPLHF.

The genes are TRBV5-1 and TRBJ1-6, with 10 bases that match TRBD1. With V trimmed by 3 bases and J by 7 bases, 1 base remained unmatched. This CDR3 region has 14 residues. Germline CDR1 is SGHRS and CDR2 is YFSETQ. The CDR3 region is CASSWGQGNSPLHF. Here the CDR3 DNA reads TGCGCCAGCAGCTGGGGACAGGGGAATTCACCCCTCCACTTT.

The chain has TRBV18 and TRBJ2-1, with TRBD2 matching over 7 bases. V shed 8 bases and J 4 bases; nucleotides not matched to a gene: 5. CDR1 is KGHSH and CDR2 is LQKENI in the germline V gene. The CDR3 has 13 amino acids. The CDR3 sequence: CASTASGYNEQFF. CDR3 DNA sequence: TGTGCCAGCACGGCTAGCGGTTACAATGAGCAGTTCTTC.

This clone was observed once. The V gene is TRBV15, the J gene TRBJ2-7; 12 positions agree with TRBD1. Germline V gene sequence: CDR1 LNHNV, CDR2 YYDKDF (reference sequence). The CDR3 has 18 residues. Losses at the gene ends were 0 bases for V and 3 bases for J; bases not matched to a gene: 9. The CDR3 sequence: CATSRDLLGQGALYEQYF. CDR3 nucleotide sequence: TGTGCCACCAGCAGAGATCTGTTGGGACAGGGGGCACTCTACGAGCAGTACTTC.

The V and J genes are TRBV27 and TRBJ2-1; perhaps TRBD1 as D (6 bases). The V gene lost 5 bases and the J gene lost 0 bases, with 11 bases spanning the gap. The CDR3 extends over 15 amino acids. Looked up from germline, CDR1 is MNHEY and CDR2 is SMNVEV (reference sequence). This chain's CDR3 is CASSPQGGSYNEQFF. The CDR3 DNA reads TGTGCCAGCAGTCCCCAAGGGGGCTCCTACAATGAGCAGTTCTTC.

The V and J genes are TRBV6-5 and TRBJ1-5; the D gene is possibly TRBD1 (6 bases). The CDR3 runs 13 residues. Germline V gene data show CDR1 as MNHEY and CDR2 as SVGAGI. V shed 6 bases and J shed 7 bases, with 13 bases lying between them. The CDR3 loop is CASRMGAHQPQHF. The CDR3 region has the DNA TGTGCCAGCAGAATGGGGGCTCACCAGCCCCAGCATTTT.

The chain employs TRBV6-2 or TRBV6-3 and TRBJ2-1; weak D call: TRBD1 (6 bases). This CDR3 region has 13 residues. V lost 5 bases and J lost 8, with 13 bases in between. CDR1 and CDR2 (germline): MNHEY, SVGEGT. The CDR3 DNA reads as TGTGCCAGCAGTAACCCAGGGGTCCATGAGCAGTTCTTC. This encodes CASSNPGVHEQFF.

This rearrangement joins TRBV20-1 to TRBJ1-1, with D possibly being TRBD1 (6 bases). This CDR3 region has 11 residues. Trimming removed 7 bases from V and 6 bases from J, with 12 bases in between. Germline V gene lookup returns CDR1 DFQATT and CDR2 SNEGSKA (reference sequence). CDR3 bases: TGCAGTGGTGGACAGTTCGCTGAAGCTTTCTTT. It codes for CSGGQFAEAFF.

J is TRBJ2-7 and V is TRBV2, with D possibly TRBD2 on 5 matching bases. V shed 7 bases and J shed 3 bases, with 16 bases lying between them. Germline V gives CDR1 SNHLY, CDR2 FYNNEI. CDR3 length: 14 residues. CDR3 bases: TGTGCCAGCAACAGAGCGGCCGATCTCTACGAGCAGTACTTC. Translated: CASNRAADLYEQYF.

The chain joins TRBV10-3 to TRBJ2-2, with 14 nucleotides matching TRBD2. The CDR3 covers 17 residues. V trimming: 6 bases; J trimming: 4 bases; junction bases outside the gene matches: 7. In germline, CDR1 is ENHRY, CDR2 SYGVKD. The CDR3 DNA is TGTGCCATCAGCGAGGGTGGGACTAGCGGGGGCACCGGGGAGCTGTTTTTT. Translation gives CAISEGGTSGGTGELFF.